What follows are 11 T cell receptor beta chains derived from one specimen sequenced in a study of blood T cell repertoires in COVID-19. Sequenced by immunoSEQ multiplex PCR; TCRdb stores in-frame clones only, minus some. The sample carries around 120,000 clones, over 70% recorded once. Sequenced input: peripheral blood. These receptors all come from a man aged 65 to 79 with acute or convalescent COVID-19.

The chain recombines TRBV18 with TRBJ1-1; D is unresolved. CDR1 is KGHSH and CDR2 is LQKENI in the germline V gene. The V end lost 1 base, the J end lost 1 base, and 7 bases lay between the germline ends. The CDR3 runs to 14 residues. CDR3 nucleotides: TGTGCCAGCTCACCACTAGGGAGGAACACTGAAGCTTTCTTT. Residues: CASSPLGRNTEAFF.

The rearrangement uses TRBV7-9 and TRBJ1-3, with D unclear. Trimming cost V 3 bases and J 6 bases, with 6 bases left between them. CDR1 is SEHNR, CDR2 FQNEAQ, per germline (reference sequence). CDR3 size: 12 residues. In DNA form, the CDR3 reads TGTGCCAGCAGCTTTACAGAAAACACCATATATTTT. Translation gives CASSFTENTIYF.

The rearrangement uses TRBV18 and TRBJ1-5; no firm D call. CDR3 length equals 13 residues. The V gene's germline CDR1 is KGHSH and CDR2 LQKENI. V lost 5 bases and J 0 bases, leaving 5 bases between the germline ends. The CDR3 here is CASSEHSNQPQHF. The CDR3 region has the DNA TGTGCCAGCTCAGAACATAGCAATCAGCCCCAGCATTTT.

The chain recombines TRBV7-8 with TRBJ1-3; no clear D gene. The length of the CDR3 is 16 residues. Trimming shortened V by 1 base and J by 0 bases, and 10 bases separated the two germline ends. Germline V lookup: CDR1 SGHVS, CDR2 FQNEAQ. The chain's CDR3 is CASSLGGVPSGNTIYF. The CDR3 coding sequence is TGTGCCAGCAGCTTAGGGGGAGTACCCTCTGGAAACACCATATATTTT.

The chain recombines TRBV6-4 with TRBJ1-1; D is undetermined. Looked up from germline, CDR1 is MRHNA and CDR2 is SNTAGT. V was trimmed by 6 bases and J by 5 bases, leaving 13 bases between them. The CDR3 is 13 amino acids. CDR3 region: CASRNGRGTEAFF. CDR3 bases: TGTGCCAGCAGGAACGGCCGGGGAACTGAAGCTTTCTTT.

V and J are TRBV7-3 and TRBJ1-1; D gene unclear. V was cut by 1 base and J by 4 bases, with 7 bases left in between. In germline, CDR1 is SGHTA, CDR2 FQGTGA. The CDR3 covers 13 residues. The CDR3: CASSLSGSTEAFF. The DNA of the CDR3 is TGTGCCAGCAGCTTAAGCGGTAGCACTGAAGCTTTCTTT. The full variable domain, in which reference TRBV7-3 and TRBJ1-1 provide the parts outside the CDR3, is GAGVSQTPSNKVTEKGKYVELRCDPISGHTALYWYRQSLGQGPEFLIYFQGTGAADDSGLPNDRFFAVRPEGSVSTLKIQRTERGDSAVYLCASSLSGSTEAFFGQGTRLTVV.

This clone showed up just once. This chain uses TRBV5-1 with TRBJ2-7, with D tentatively TRBD2 (7 bases). CDR1 SGHRS and CDR2 YFSETQ come from the germline V gene. V was clipped by 3 bases and J by 3 bases, with 13 bases between them. The CDR3 is 14 residues long. CDR3: CASSWGGAVYEQYF. CDR3 coding DNA: TGCGCCAGCAGCTGGGGGGGGGCCGTCTACGAGCAGTACTTC.

The chain links TRBV6-1 to TRBJ1-6; D uncertain. The CDR3 length is 17 residues. Germline V CDR1 and CDR2: MNHNS, SASEGT. Trimming took 2 bases from V and 4 from J, leaving 15 bases between them. The CDR3 DNA is TGTGCCAGCAGTGAACTCACAGCTGGGAGTTATAATTCACCCCTCCACTTT. Translated: CASSELTAGSYNSPLHF.

The CDR3 loop is CASSETGLPRGGYTF. The CDR3 nucleotides are TGTGCCAGCAGTGAAACGGGACTCCCGAGGGGTGGCTACACCTTC. The chain is built from TRBV6-1 and TRBJ1-2; D is perhaps TRBD1 (5 bases). V was pared by 2 bases and J by 7 bases, with 17 bases between. CDR1 and CDR2 from the germline V gene are MNHNS and SASEGT. The CDR3 spans 15 residues.

V usage is TRBV4-2 and J usage is TRBJ1-1; D remains unclear. The CDR3 sequence is 15 residues long. Germline CDR1 and CDR2: LGHNA and YNFKEQ. V dropped 4 bases and J dropped 1 base, with 13 bases sitting between them. As DNA, the CDR3 is TGTGCCAGCAGCCCAGCATCTGGGCCGAACACTGAAGCTTTCTTT. Translated: CASSPASGPNTEAFF.

This chain uses TRBV6-2 or TRBV6-3 with TRBJ2-6, with 12 bases fitting TRBD1. This CDR3 is 19 amino acids long. Looked up from germline, CDR1 is MNHEY and CDR2 is SVGEGT. V dropped 6 bases and J dropped 0; count of bases not matched to a gene: 9. The CDR3 spells CASSRPLGQGASGANVLTF. In nucleotides, the CDR3 is TGTGCCAGCAGCCGACCCCTGGGACAGGGGGCCTCTGGGGCCAACGTCCTGACTTTC.